The rows below give T cell receptor beta chains drawn from one sample of a study of breast tumors, draining lymph nodes, adjacent tissues. A single record per CDR3 protein comes from TCRdb applying MiXCR to the multiplex PCR reads. The sample lists around 130,000 distinct CDR3 sequences; approximately 21% were seen once. Sequenced material: axillary lymph node tissue. These receptor sequences come from a female donor with breast cancer. Some clones in this sample may be carry-over from other donors' samples. CDR3s include the opening cysteine and the closing phenylalanine or tryptophan. Fields, in order: D gene, V gene, J gene, clone size, CDR3 DNA, CDR3 protein. The D gene is left open where the match is weak. Clone size, where shown, is once, few, many, or a class for clones that have expanded.

>TRBD2|TRBV11-2|TRBJ2-5|NA
TGTGCCAGCAGCTTCGGCGGGGGGGCCGGGTTAGGAGAGACCCAGTACTTC
CASSFGGGAGLGETQYF
>NA|TRBV6-1|TRBJ1-4|many
TGTGCCAGCAGTGTACACCTACAGGTCTTGAGAGTTGGAGATGAAAAACTGTTTTTT
CASSVHLQVLRVGDEKLFF
>TRBD2|TRBV12-3/TRBV12-4|TRBJ2-3|many
TGTACCAGCAGTCCTTTCTCGTCGACTAGCGGGGGTACCGCTAGCACAGATACGCAGTATTTT
CTSSPFSSTSGGTASTDTQYF
>NA|TRBV5-1|TRBJ2-7|many
TGCGCCAGCAGCTTGGCCGGACAAGTCTACGAGCAGTACTTC
CASSLAGQVYEQYF
>NA|TRBV30|TRBJ2-1|many
TGTGCCTGGAGGTCGTCGGGACTCGGCTCCTACAATGAGCAGTTCTTC
CAWRSSGLGSYNEQFF
>NA|TRBV20-1|TRBJ2-7|many
TGCAGTGCTCCGAAGACTAGTTCAGGCGAGCAGTACTTC
CSAPKTSSGEQYF
>TRBD1|TRBV6-1|TRBJ2-3|many
TGTGCCAGCAGCGCGGATCCGGGACAGATAACAGATACGCAGTATTTT
CASSADPGQITDTQYF
>TRBD2|TRBV9|TRBJ2-1|many
TGTGCCAGCAGCTTAGGGACTACGGTTGGTGAGCAGTTCTTC
CASSLGTTVGEQFF
>TRBD2|TRBV28|TRBJ2-1|few
TGTGCCAGCTCAGCCGGGACTAGCGGCAATGAGCAGTTCTTC
CASSAGTSGNEQFF
>NA|TRBV13|TRBJ2-7|many
TGTGCCAGCAGCTCCGTAAAGCCCTACGAGCAGTACTTC
CASSSVKPYEQYF
>TRBD1|TRBV20-1|TRBJ1-6|NA
TGCAGTGCCTCCCCGGCTGGGACAGCGGATAATTCACCCCTCCACTTT
CSASPAGTADNSPLHF
>NA|TRBV5-1|TRBJ2-1|many
TGCGCCAGCAGCCAAAACTGGGATGGGGAGCAGTTCTTC
CASSQNWDGEQFF
>NA|TRBV20-1|TRBJ2-2|many
TGCAGTGCTAGTACGGCAGGGAACACCGGGGAGCTGTTTTTT
CSASTAGNTGELFF
>NA|TRBV18|TRBJ1-2|many
TGTGCCAGCTCACCACCAGGGGAGCCCTATGGCTACACCTTC
CASSPPGEPYGYTF
>TRBD1|TRBV3-1|TRBJ2-7|many
TGTGCCAGCAGCCCAGGGACAGGCCAGGGGACCTACGAGCAGTACTTC
CASSPGTGQGTYEQYF
>NA|TRBV5-6|TRBJ2-5|many
TGTGCCAGCAGCTTGGGGGGTAACTCAGAGACCCAGTACTTC
CASSLGGNSETQYF
>NA|TRBV20-1|TRBJ2-7|many
TGCAGTGCTACAACGCCGGGACCCGTAACCTACGAGCAGTACTTC
CSATTPGPVTYEQYF
>NA|TRBV5-6|TRBJ2-5|many
TGTGCCAGCAGCTTGGACTCGGGGACCCAGTACTTC
CASSLDSGTQYF
>NA|TRBV3-1|TRBJ1-3|NA
TGTGCCAGCAGCCTGGGGGGGATCGGCTCTGGAAACACCATATATTTT
CASSLGGIGSGNTIYF
>TRBD2|TRBV6-1|TRBJ2-7|many
TGTGCCAGCAGTGAAGCTAGCGGGATTAGCTCCTACGAGCAGTACTTC
CASSEASGISSYEQYF
>NA|TRBV5-1|TRBJ1-2|many
TGCGCCAGCAGCTTTAGAGGGGAAGTAAATGGCTACACCTTC
CASSFRGEVNGYTF
>TRBD1|TRBV18|TRBJ2-7|many
TGTGCCAGCTCACCGGACAGGCATTACGAGCAGTACTTC
CASSPDRHYEQYF
>TRBD2|TRBV28|TRBJ2-7|NA
TGTGCCAGCAGTACGTGGCTAGCGGGAGCAAGCTCCTACGAGCAGTACTTC
CASSTWLAGASSYEQYF
>TRBD1|TRBV6-5|TRBJ1-5|many
TGTGCCAGCAGCGACCGGGACAGGGGGCAAAATCAGCCCCAGCATTTT
CASSDRDRGQNQPQHF
>NA|TRBV4-1|TRBJ1-1|NA
TGCGCCAGCAGCCAAGAAAACGGCCGTTGGACTGAAGCTTTCTTT
CASSQENGRWTEAFF
>TRBD2|TRBV7-6|TRBJ2-3|NA
TGTGCCAGCAGCCAAGAGGCTAGCGGGCTGAGTGATACGCAGTATTTT
CASSQEASGLSDTQYF
>NA|TRBV12-5|TRBJ2-7|many
TGTGCTAGTGGTTCCCCCCCCAGGTTGTACGAGCAGTACTTC
CASGSPPRLYEQYF
>NA|TRBV27|TRBJ1-2|NA
TGTGCCAGCAGTTCACCGCGGGGAGGGGCTTTGGGGTATGGCTACACCTTC
CASSSPRGGALGYGYTF
>TRBD1|TRBV12-3/TRBV12-4|TRBJ2-7|many
TGTGCCAGCAGCAGGACAGGAGGCGAGCAGTACTTC
CASSRTGGEQYF
>NA|TRBV5-6|TRBJ2-2|many
TGTGCCAGCATAGGAGGACTTTCGAACACCGGGGAGCTGTTTTTT
CASIGGLSNTGELFF
>TRBD2|TRBV30|TRBJ2-1|many
TGTGCCTGGAGTGTCCCTCTTACCGGGACTAGGCATGAGCAGTTCTTC
CAWSVPLTGTRHEQFF
>NA|TRBV7-8|TRBJ1-6|many
TGTGCCAGCAGCTTCCCCCGCTCTCTCACGAACAGGGCTTATAATTCACCCCTCCACTTT
CASSFPRSLTNRAYNSPLHF
>TRBD1|TRBV6-2/TRBV6-3|TRBJ2-5|NA
TGTGCCAGCAGTTACAACCCACAGGGGGCAGTTGGAATAGAGACCCAGTACTTC
CASSYNPQGAVGIETQYF
>TRBD2|TRBV20-1|TRBJ2-7|many
TGCAGTGCTAGGGGCGGAACTAGCGGGAGTCGAGAGCAGTACTTC
CSARGGTSGSREQYF
>NA|TRBV20-1|TRBJ2-3|many
TGCAGTGCTAGAGATCATTTGAGAGATACGCAGTATTTT
CSARDHLRDTQYF
>TRBD2|TRBV20-1|TRBJ2-1|many
TGCAGTGCTAGAGACACACTCGGATTAGCGGGAGGTAAGGCTGAGCAGTTCTTC
CSARDTLGLAGGKAEQFF
>TRBD2|TRBV4-1|TRBJ2-1|many
TGCGCCAGCAGCCAAGCGGGGCTAGCGGGCAATGAGCAGTTCTTC
CASSQAGLAGNEQFF
>TRBD2|TRBV6-5|TRBJ2-5|many
TGTGCCAGCAGTGCACCCGGGACTACGGGGGAGACCCAGTACTTC
CASSAPGTTGETQYF
>TRBD2|TRBV6-4|TRBJ2-3|many
TGTGCCAGCAGCGAATTCGGACTAGCGGGAGCCCCTAGCACAGATACGCAGTATTTT
CASSEFGLAGAPSTDTQYF